This TCR beta chain was captured in a study of T cell responses to AZD1222 COVID-19 vaccine. Study-level information: Recipients boosted at about 4 weeks or about 12 weeks are pooled.

With respect to this clone: Its antigen is still unknown.

Data came from immunoSEQ multiplex PCR; TCRdb stores just in-frame clones and leaves some out. The sample has 80,000 or so clones, roughly 80% seen once. General study results and limits: Across spike, vaccine-associated CD4 TCRs were found, dominant at 160-218 and 743-854. Unmutated variant regions reportedly attract nearly half of all spike-specific TCRs.

The receptor was derived from an adult in good health. The specimen was peripheral blood, collected on day 0 of AZD1222 vaccination.

CDR3 nucleotides: TGTGCCAGCAGTTTAGGCACCAATCAGCCCCAGCATTTT. This sequence encodes CASSLGTNQPQHF. This chain links TRBV6-5 with TRBJ1-5; unclear D gene. Germline-derived CDR1 and CDR2 are MNHEY and SVGAGI. The CDR3 loop spans 13 amino acids. Trimming removed 4 bases at V and 3 bases at J, with 7 bases between.